A selection of T cell receptor beta chains follows, all from one sample in a study of shared clonotypes between healthy human individuals. The assay was immunoSEQ multiplex PCR, and TCRdb's table has in-frame clones only and misses some. The table shows 2,100,000 or so clones, with more than 90% occurring only once. Input material: naive CD4+ T cells sorted from blood. The receptors here all came from a man aged 18-30 years in good health. The CDR3 runs from the conserved cysteine through the conserved F or W. Fields, in order: D gene, clone size, J gene, V gene, CDR3 DNA, CDR3 protein. The D gene is left open where the match is weak. Clone size is given for some rows only: seen once, a few or many times, or a class if the clone is expanded.

D: NA
size: NA
J: TRBJ2-4
V: TRBV5-1
DNA: TGCGCCAGCAGCTTGGTTTCCGACGTTACCAAAAACATTCAGTACTTC
CDR3: CASSLVSDVTKNIQYF

D: TRBD1
size: NA
J: TRBJ2-3
V: TRBV5-1
DNA: TGCGCCAGCAGCTTGATGACAGGGTCGGGCACAGATACGCAGTATTTT
CDR3: CASSLMTGSGTDTQYF

D: NA
size: NA
J: TRBJ2-1
V: TRBV30
DNA: TGTGCCTGGACTAAGGGGTTGTCCTACAATGAGCAGTTCTTC
CDR3: CAWTKGLSYNEQFF

D: NA
size: NA
J: TRBJ1-1
V: TRBV6-6
DNA: TGTGCCAGCAGTTACCAGGGGTGGTTCGTTGAAGCTTTCTTT
CDR3: CASSYQGWFVEAFF

D: NA
size: NA
J: TRBJ1-1
V: TRBV9
DNA: TGTGCCAGCAGCGTAGCGGGTCTCATTGAAGCTTTCTTT
CDR3: CASSVAGLIEAFF

D: NA
size: few
J: TRBJ1-5
V: TRBV30
DNA: TGTGCCTGGAGTGCATCCCCAGGGGCGGGCAATCAGCCCCAGCATTTT
CDR3: CAWSASPGAGNQPQHF

D: NA
size: NA
J: TRBJ1-2
V: TRBV7-2
DNA: TGTGCCAGCAGTCAAGGAGTTCCGGAGGGCTACACCTTC
CDR3: CASSQGVPEGYTF

D: TRBD2
size: NA
J: TRBJ2-1
V: TRBV7-6
DNA: TGTGCCAGCGCCGGGACTAGTCCTAATGAGCAGTTCTTC
CDR3: CASAGTSPNEQFF

D: NA
size: NA
J: TRBJ1-6
V: TRBV6-6
DNA: TGTGCCAGCAGTTCCCAAAAACAGGGTCGGAATTCACCCCTCCACTTT
CDR3: CASSSQKQGRNSPLHF

D: NA
size: few
J: TRBJ1-1
V: TRBV7-9
DNA: TGTGCCAGCAGCTTCTCACAGGGTGGGTTTAACACTGAAGCTTTCTTT
CDR3: CASSFSQGGFNTEAFF

D: TRBD1
size: NA
J: TRBJ2-7
V: TRBV5-4
DNA: TGTGCCAGCAGCTTTCCGGGACAGGGCGGAATCGAGCAGTACTTC
CDR3: CASSFPGQGGIEQYF

D: NA
size: NA
J: TRBJ2-3
V: TRBV28
DNA: TGTGCCAGCAGTTTCCGCCCGACCGATACGCAGTATTTT
CDR3: CASSFRPTDTQYF

D: NA
size: NA
J: TRBJ1-5
V: TRBV6-1
DNA: TGTGCCACCACCGTCGGAGGGACCAATCAGCCCCAGCATTTT
CDR3: CATTVGGTNQPQHF

D: NA
size: NA
J: TRBJ2-7
V: TRBV11-2
DNA: TGTGCCAGCAGCGTGTCTGACAGCCCCTCCGGCGAGCAGTACTTC
CDR3: CASSVSDSPSGEQYF